The 20 T cell receptor beta chains listed next were all sequenced from one sample in a study of blood T cells in healthy people across ages. For the second PCR, which ran for about 7 to 11 cycles, a sample-barcoded 5' primer and a J-beta primer mix were used. MiXCR, applied by TCRdb to the 5' RACE reads, yields one record per CDR3 protein. The sample shows hundreds of thousands of distinct CDR3 sequences, 45% to 60% of them seen only once. The source material was blood. These receptors originate from a woman at least 80 years old in good health.

The chain joins TRBV10-3 to TRBJ1-2, with a weak D call TRBD1 (5 bases). V lost 2 bases, J lost 1 base, and 14 bases lay in between. Germline V gene data show CDR1 as ENHRY and CDR2 as SYGVKD. CDR3 length equals 16 residues. CDR3 sequence: CAISEVRGERNYGYTF. The DNA for the CDR3 is TGTGCCATCAGTGAGGTGCGGGGGGAACGTAACTATGGCTACACCTTC.

This rearrangement joins TRBV2 to TRBJ2-1, with D possibly being TRBD2 (7 bases). Between the trimmed V and J ends, which lost 9 bases and 6 bases, there was a span of 27 bases. The CDR3 has 17 residues. Germline V lookup: CDR1 SNHLY, CDR2 FYNNEI. The CDR3 coding sequence is TGTGCCAGTCGCAGAAGAGGGGGGGTAGTTAAGGGCAATGAGCAGTTCTTC. Translated, it gives CASRRRGGVVKGNEQFF.

The sample holds one count of this clonotype. This rearrangement joins TRBV5-1 to TRBJ2-1, with 7 positions matching TRBD2. CDR3 size: 16 residues. Germline V gene data show CDR1 as SGHRS and CDR2 as YFSETQ. V lost 2 bases and J lost 9; bases outside the gene matches: 14. The CDR3 DNA sequence: TGCGCCAGCAGCTTTTTCCCTGGCGGGAGTGGGGGTGAGCAGTTCTTC. Translation: CASSFFPGGSGGEQFF.

The V gene is TRBV5-1, the J gene TRBJ2-1, with D perhaps TRBD1 or TRBD2 (6 bases each). Germline CDR1 is SGHRS and CDR2 is YFSETQ. This CDR3 is built from 12 residues. Trimming pared 7 bases from V and 7 bases from J, leaving 12 bases between. CDR3 sequence reads: CASSGDWNEQFF. Here the CDR3 DNA reads TGCGCCAGCTCAGGGGACTGGAATGAGCAGTTCTTC. The variable domain in full, completed from reference TRBV5-1 and TRBJ2-1, reads KAGVTQTPRYLIKTRGQQVTLSCSPISGHRSVSWYQQTPGQGLQFLFEYFSETQRNKGNFPGRFSGRQFSNSRSEMNVSTLELGDSALYLCASSGDWNEQFFGPGTRLTVL.

To note about this clonotype: A much larger clone sits a single nucleotide away, making a read error possible. The rearrangement links TRBV10-3 to TRBJ2-3, with D possibly TRBD2 on 6 matching bases. The CDR3 is 14 residues long. Per the germline V gene, CDR1 is ENHRY and CDR2 is SYGVKD. CDR3 residues: CAINELEEGGTQYF. The CDR3 DNA reads as TGTGCCATCAATGAGTTGGAGGAGGGAGGTACGCAGTATTTT.

The CDR3 is CASSSGRASGGADEQFF. The CDR3 DNA follows: TGTGCCAGCAGCTCCGGACGGGCTAGCGGGGGGGCTGATGAGCAGTTCTTC. The chain has TRBV3-1 and TRBJ2-1; the match to TRBD2 covers 12 bases. The V gene's germline CDR1 is LGHDT and CDR2 YNNKEL (reference sequence). CDR3 length: 17 amino acids. V was clipped by 5 bases and J by 8 bases; unmatched bases: 13.

This clonotype was observed a handful of times. This chain joins TRBV12-3 or TRBV12-4 and TRBJ2-2; D unclear. V lost 7 bases to trimming and J lost 2 bases, with 14 bases between them. The CDR3 runs 15 residues. Here the CDR3 DNA reads TGTGCCAGCAACATGCTTTCGGGCAACACCGGGGAGCTGTTTTTT. It encodes CASNMLSGNTGELFF.

This clonotype was seen only a few times. This chain joins TRBV12-3 or TRBV12-4 and TRBJ1-4; the D gene is possibly TRBD1 (5 bases). This CDR3 has 15 residues. Trimming took 5 bases from V and 2 from J, leaving 12 bases between them. The CDR3 here is CASSPQGKTNEKLFF. DNA for the CDR3: TGTGCCAGCAGTCCCCAGGGAAAGACTAATGAAAAACTGTTTTTT.

This clonotype showed up just a few times. The chain joins TRBV18 to TRBJ1-2, with D uncertain. In germline, CDR1 is KGHSH, CDR2 LQKENI. CDR3 length: 13 residues. V was shortened by 10 bases and J by 3 bases, with 15 bases between the two germline ends. The CDR3 nucleotides read TGTGCCACTACTAGAAGGCCTGACTATGGCTACACCTTC. Amino acid sequence: CATTRRPDYGYTF. Filled out from reference TRBV18 and TRBJ1-2, the complete variable domain reads NAGVMQNPRHLVRRRGQEARLRCSPMKGHSHVYWYRQLPEEGLKFMVYLQKENIIDESGMPKERFSAEFPKEGPSILRIQQVVRGDSAAYFCATTRRPDYGYTFGSGTRLTVV.

The chain carries TRBV28 and TRBJ1-1, with a possible D match to TRBD1 (5 bases). Trimming removed 4 bases from V and 7 bases from J, with 13 bases in between. This CDR3 is 13 amino acids long. Per germline, CDR1 MDHEN and CDR2 SYDVKM. The CDR3 DNA reads TGTGCCAGCAGTTATCAAGGGGAAGGTGAAGCTTTCTTT. Its protein is CASSYQGEGEAFF.

The chain links TRBV13 to TRBJ2-5; D is perhaps TRBD2 (6 bases). CDR3 length: 15 residues. CDR1 PRHDT and CDR2 FYEKMQ come from the germline V gene (reference sequence). V was trimmed by 8 bases and J by 5 bases, leaving 21 bases between them. The CDR3 DNA reads as TGTGCCAGCTCCCCGTCGGCGGGGAAGCTGGAGACCCAGTACTTC. Translation gives CASSPSAGKLETQYF.

As to this clonotype: One base away lies a much larger clone, so this may be a sequencing read error. The V and J genes are TRBV7-2 and TRBJ1-5, with TRBD1 matching over 8 bases. With V trimmed by 5 bases and J by 6 bases, 9 bases remained unmatched. The CDR3 loop spans 15 amino acids. Germline V lookup: CDR1 SGHTA, CDR2 FQGNSA. CDR3 sequence: CASSRDRGNSQPQHF. CDR3 bases: TGTGCCAGCAGCCGAGACAGGGGTAATAGTCAGCCCCAGCATTTT.

This clonotype occurred a few times. The chain couples TRBV12-3 or TRBV12-4 to TRBJ2-5, with 7 bases matching TRBD1. V lost 3 bases to trimming and J lost 2 bases; unmatched junction nucleotides: 3. The CDR3 runs 14 residues. CDR3 in amino acids: CASSFRTGQETQYF. CDR3 DNA: TGTGCCAGCAGTTTCCGGACAGGACAAGAGACCCAGTACTTC.

This chain joins TRBV29-1 and TRBJ2-5, with 7 bases lining up with TRBD2. With the DNA end fitting TRBJ2-7 better, the J assignment may be wrong. Germline-derived CDR1 and CDR2 are SQVTM and ANQGSEA. This CDR3 is 13 amino acids long. CDR3 loop: CSVVPSGTYEQYF. DNA for the CDR3: TGCAGCGTTGTACCCAGCGGGACGTACGAGCAGTACTTC.

Worth noting for this clonotype: This may be a read error, as it is one base from a much larger clone. The chain is built from TRBV20-1 and TRBJ1-4, with unresolved D. V lost 2 bases to trimming and J lost 5 bases, with 18 bases between them. This CDR3 is built from 16 residues. Germline V gene lookup returns CDR1 DFQATT and CDR2 SNEGSKA (reference sequence). This CDR3 is CSARSPTQGLNEKLFF. Written as DNA, the CDR3 is TGCAGTGCTAGAAGCCCTACCCAAGGTTTGAATGAAAAACTGTTTTTT.

This clonotype was detected once. This chain uses TRBV7-8 with TRBJ1-3; D remains ambiguous. The germline V gene has CDR1 SGHVS and CDR2 FQNEAQ. This CDR3 has 15 residues. The V and J ends lost 5 bases and 0 bases respectively, with 11 bases between them. CDR3 protein: CASSPHEVSGNTIYF. In DNA form, the CDR3 reads TGTGCCAGCAGCCCCCACGAAGTCTCTGGAAACACCATATATTTT.

The chain links TRBV7-9 to TRBJ2-1; tentative D call: TRBD2 (5 bases). CDR1 SEHNR and CDR2 FQNEAQ come from the germline V gene (reference sequence). The CDR3 length is 14 residues. V was shortened by 5 bases and J by 6 bases, with 14 bases between the two germline ends. CDR3 DNA: TGTGCCAGCAGCCCTCGAGCGGAGAGCAATGAGCAGTTCTTC. Translation gives CASSPRAESNEQFF.

This clonotype was recorded a few times. V usage is TRBV7-3 and J usage is TRBJ1-2; 8 bases fit TRBD1. Unmatched junction bases numbered 10, after V lost 6 bases and J lost 7 bases. The germline V gene encodes CDR1 SGHTA and CDR2 FQGTGA. There are 14 residues in the CDR3. The CDR3 nucleotides read TGTGCCAGCAGGCGGGGACAGGAGAGTCCTGGCTACACCTTC. Translated, it gives CASRRGQESPGYTF.

In this sample, this clonotype turned up many times. J is TRBJ2-1 and V is TRBV7-8; 8 bases fit TRBD2. The CDR3 loop spans 15 amino acids. Germline assignment: CDR1 SGHVS and CDR2 FQNEAQ. V lost 3 bases and J lost 8; bases outside the gene matches: 9. The CDR3, as DNA: TGTGCCAGCAGCTTTTTTCCCGGGGGGGCGGATGAGCAGTTCTTC. The encoded protein is CASSFFPGGADEQFF. Supplemented by reference TRBV7-8 and TRBJ2-1, the full variable domain reads GAGVSQSPRYKVAKRGQDVALRCDPISGHVSLFWYQQALGQGPEFLTYFQNEAQLDKSGLPSDRFFAERPEGSVSTLKIQRTQQEDSAVYLCASSFFPGGADEQFFGPGTRLTVL.

This clonotype was recorded at least ten times. This chain links TRBV5-1 with TRBJ2-2; D is uncertain. V shed 1 base and J shed 1 base, with 2 bases lying between them. The CDR3 totals 13 residues. The germline gives CDR1 SGHRS, CDR2 YFSETQ. The CDR3 bases are TGCGCCAGCAGCTTGTTGAACACCGGGGAGCTGTTTTTT. Translation gives CASSLLNTGELFF. The variable domain in full, completed from reference TRBV5-1 and TRBJ2-2, reads KAGVTQTPRYLIKTRGQQVTLSCSPISGHRSVSWYQQTPGQGLQFLFEYFSETQRNKGNFPGRFSGRQFSNSRSEMNVSTLELGDSALYLCASSLLNTGELFFGEGSRLTVL.